Listed here is a single T cell receptor beta chain. This clone was observed a few times. Its antigen specificity is not known. No base quality information exists; no much larger clone differs at one position. In Seattle, one collaborating source enrolled patients while the infection was active and tracked those patients longitudinally over the course of disease. Collaborating institutions collected whole blood in K2EDTA tubes following their own protocols. For TCRbeta analysis, collaborator samples were shipped as frozen whole blood, as isolated PBMCs, or as DNA extracted from either sample type. These data originate in a study of blood T cell repertoires in COVID-19 (dated by TCRdb to 2018 to 2020). With respect to the entire study: The collaborator samples originated in the United States, Italy and Spain and spanned the acute and convalescent phases of COVID-19. The repertoires were made available in a free public database intended to serve as a resource for research on the immune response to SARS-CoV-2. Where available, HLA class I and class II types were obtained from metadata supplied by the sample provider rather than from assay-based typing. Samples were obtained from the ongoing ImmuneRACE study (first 160 participants) and from approximately 1,200 subjects provided by 6 global collaborators. The prospective study material was composed of cDNA or gDNA derived from T cells, B-cell-depleted T cells, or PBMCs. Deeply sampled blood TCRbeta repertoires from subjects exposed to, actively infected with, or recovered from COVID-19 were included in the dataset. Sample metadata almost always included a de-identified subject ID, COVID-19 status, age in years and sex. The investigation overall reported the following: The quantity of clinical and demographic metadata differed by source and by participant and was supplied without curation.

TCRbeta CDR3 regions were amplified from genomic DNA by means of the immunoSEQ Assay, a bias-controlled multiplex PCR. Turning to the authors' computational methods: Nucleated cell counts per sample were estimated from amplification of reference gene primers within the assay. Sequence reads were collapsed and filtered to measure the absolute abundance of every unique TCRbeta CDR3 rearrangement. For each sample, productive Simpson clonality was calculated as the square root of Simpson's diversity index across productive rearrangements. TCRdb carries this immuneACCESS record with in-frame sequences only. Its versions omit some clonotypes, under half of them owing to an unresolved V gene in the studies checked, with the rest unexplained. V, J and clone size were drawn from that table, and D and trimming were deduced from the DNA. The sample table contains 150,000 to 200,000 clones; only one count was recorded for roughly 83% of them. The ten largest clonotypes hold 6% of the sample.

The CDR3 runs 13 residues from the cysteine to the phenylalanine. The entry retains the CDR3 DNA only, 39 bases that are in frame from base 1. Compared with germline, V lacks 8 bases and J lacks 3 bases; bases without a gene match: 7. The CDR1 and CDR2 encoded by the germline V gene (reference sequence) are WNHNN and SYGVQD. The receptor chain draws on TRBV10-1 and TRBJ2-7, and TRBD2 matches 7 of the central bases. The sample was peripheral blood. The TCR comes from a woman in her thirties or forties with COVID-19, enrolled during active disease. In nucleotides, the sequence is TGCGCCAGCCGGTCTAGCGGAGGCTACGAGCAGTACTTC. It codes for CASRSSGGYEQYF.